Sequencing of this T cell receptor (beta chain) was carried out in a study of T cells in Graves' hyperthyroidism and ophthalmopathy. Turning to this clonotype: Its antigen is unknown.

Study results and caveats: The model anticipated ophthalmopathy a median about six months pre-onset.

Template material for amplifying TCR beta CDR3 regions consisted of RNA transcripts. During a first-round RT-PCR of the TCR CDR3, the HTBI primer set was used. MiXCR was run by TCRdb on the multiplex PCR reads, yielding one entry per CDR3 protein. The data show about 540,000 distinct CDR3 sequences, with 40% to 55% seen just once and approximately 7.5% held by the top ten. Trimming cost V 8 bases and J 0 bases; bases outside gene matches: 14. The CDR3 extends over 17 amino acids. CDR1 and CDR2 from the germline V gene are SEHNR and FQNEAQ (reference sequence). Sample: peripheral blood or thyroid tissue (not recorded which). The clonotype comes from a young woman with Graves' hyperthyroidism. The V and J genes are TRBV7-9 and TRBJ2-7; TRBD1 agrees at 9 bases. Here the CDR3 DNA reads TGTGCCAGCGCAAGACTAGGGGGACAGGGCAGCTCCTACGAGCAGTACTTC. Its translation is CASARLGGQGSSYEQYF.